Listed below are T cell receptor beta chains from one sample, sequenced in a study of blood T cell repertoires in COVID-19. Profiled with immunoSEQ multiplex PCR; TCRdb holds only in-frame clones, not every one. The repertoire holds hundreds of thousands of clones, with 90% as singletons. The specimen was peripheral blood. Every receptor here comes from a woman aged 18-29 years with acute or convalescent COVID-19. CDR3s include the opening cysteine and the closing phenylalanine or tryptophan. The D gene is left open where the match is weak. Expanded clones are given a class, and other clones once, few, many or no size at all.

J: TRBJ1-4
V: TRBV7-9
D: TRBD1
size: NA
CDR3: CASSVRQGDEKLFF
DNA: TGTGCCAGCAGCGTGAGACAGGGGGATGAAAAACTGTTTTTT

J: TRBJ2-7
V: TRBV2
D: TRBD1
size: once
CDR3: CASLLQGRQGRGYEQYF
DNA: TGTGCCAGCCTCCTACAAGGTCGACAGGGACGGGGCTACGAGCAGTACTTC

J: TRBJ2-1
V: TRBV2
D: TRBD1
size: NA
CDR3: CASSVGQGVYNEQFF
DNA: TGTGCCAGCAGTGTGGGACAGGGGGTTTACAATGAGCAGTTCTTC

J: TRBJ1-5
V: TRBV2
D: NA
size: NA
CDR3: CASEKEGGGNQPQHF
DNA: TGTGCCAGCGAAAAAGAAGGAGGGGGCAATCAGCCCCAGCATTTT

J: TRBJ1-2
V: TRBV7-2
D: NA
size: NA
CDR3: CASSLGGGFYGYTF
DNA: TGTGCCAGCAGCTTAGGGGGGGGCTTCTATGGCTACACCTTC

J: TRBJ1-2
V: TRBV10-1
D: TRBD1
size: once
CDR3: CASSDMVTGGKGYTF
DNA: TGCGCCAGCAGTGATATGGTGACAGGGGGCAAAGGCTACACCTTC

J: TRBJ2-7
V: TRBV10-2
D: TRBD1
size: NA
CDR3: CASRETGGIFYEQYF
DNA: TGCGCCAGCAGGGAGACAGGGGGCATTTTCTACGAGCAGTACTTC

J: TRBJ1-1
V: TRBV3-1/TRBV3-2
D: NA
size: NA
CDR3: CASSQGQVYYTEAFF
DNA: TGTGCCAGCAGCCAAGGACAGGTCTACTACACTGAAGCTTTCTTT

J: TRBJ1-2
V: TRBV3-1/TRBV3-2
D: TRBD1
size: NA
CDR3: CASSQQIRGTANYGYTF
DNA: TGTGCCAGCAGCCAGCAAATTAGAGGGACAGCTAACTATGGCTACACCTTC

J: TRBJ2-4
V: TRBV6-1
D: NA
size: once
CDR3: CASSDGGLTKNIQYF
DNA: TGTGCCAGCAGTGATGGGGGCCTCACCAAAAACATTCAGTACTTC

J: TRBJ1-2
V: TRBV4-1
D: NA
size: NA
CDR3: CASSQDDRTGWYGYTF
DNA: TGCGCCAGCAGCCAAGATGACAGGACGGGATGGTATGGCTACACCTTC

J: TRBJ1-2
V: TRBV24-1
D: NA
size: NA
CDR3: CATSEAVNYGYTF
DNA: TGTGCCACCAGTGAGGCCGTTAACTATGGCTACACCTTC

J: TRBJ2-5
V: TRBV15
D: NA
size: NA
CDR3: CATSRDFPDLTSEETQYF
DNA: TGTGCCACCAGCAGAGATTTCCCCGACTTGACCTCCGAAGAGACCCAGTACTTC

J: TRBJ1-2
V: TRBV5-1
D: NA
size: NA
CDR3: CANSLGPLYGYTF
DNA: TGCGCCAACAGCTTGGGTCCCCTCTATGGCTACACCTTC

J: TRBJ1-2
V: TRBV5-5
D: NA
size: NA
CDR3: CASSPRLAPQSHLLNYGYTF
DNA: TGTGCCAGCAGCCCGCGGCTGGCCCCGCAGTCCCATCTACTTAACTATGGCTACACCTTC

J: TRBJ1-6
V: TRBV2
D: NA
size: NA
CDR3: CASSERGLASSPLHF
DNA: TGTGCCAGCAGTGAAAGAGGACTGGCTAGTTCACCCCTCCACTTT

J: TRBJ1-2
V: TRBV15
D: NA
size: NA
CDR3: CATSSPGSKQGYTF
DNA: TGTGCCACCTCCTCCCCCGGGTCTAAGCAGGGCTACACCTTC

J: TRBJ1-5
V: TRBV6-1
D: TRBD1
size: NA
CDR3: CASSEWGTGGGNPPQHF
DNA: TGTGCCAGCAGTGAATGGGGGACAGGGGGCGGGAATCCGCCCCAGCATTTT

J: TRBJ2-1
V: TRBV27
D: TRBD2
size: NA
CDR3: CASKSGGYGNEQFF
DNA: TGTGCCAGCAAAAGCGGGGGATATGGAAATGAGCAGTTCTTC

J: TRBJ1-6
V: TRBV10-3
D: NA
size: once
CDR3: CATKPPSSSDNSPLHF
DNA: TGTGCCACAAAACCCCCGTCGAGTTCGGATAATTCACCCCTCCACTTT

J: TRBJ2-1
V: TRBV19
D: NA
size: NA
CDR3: CASSIGSSYNEQFF
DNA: TGTGCCAGTAGTATCGGTAGCTCCTACAATGAGCAGTTCTTC

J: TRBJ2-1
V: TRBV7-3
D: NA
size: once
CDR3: CASSSPTETSSYNEQFF
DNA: TGTGCCAGCAGCTCCCCAACGGAGACTAGCTCCTACAATGAGCAGTTCTTC

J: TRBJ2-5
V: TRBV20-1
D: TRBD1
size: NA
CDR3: CSASATGRETQYF
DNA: TGCAGTGCTAGTGCGACAGGGAGAGAGACCCAGTACTTC

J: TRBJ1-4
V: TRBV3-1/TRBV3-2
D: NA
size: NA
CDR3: CASSQGGVTNEKLFF
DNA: TGTGCCAGCAGCCAAGGGGGGGTGACTAATGAAAAACTGTTTTTT